These 30 T cell receptor beta chains originate from one sample sequenced in a study of OX40 agonist ivuxolimab in advanced cancers. Using immunoSEQ multiplex PCR, the repertoire was profiled, and TCRdb retains in-frame clones only, with some absent. The table has about 63,000 clones, roughly four fifths seen once; the top ten hold about 1%. The sequences come from CD4+ or CD8+ T cells sorted from blood, collected in a trial of the OX40 agonist ivuxolimab. These receptors were taken from an adult with an advanced solid tumor such as melanoma, head and neck, liver or kidney cancer.

The chain links TRBV6-1 to TRBJ1-1; 7 bases fit TRBD1. Germline CDR1 is MNHNS and CDR2 is SASEGT. The ends lost 6 bases at V and 5 bases at J; junction bases unmatched: 6. The CDR3 totals 13 residues. Here the CDR3 DNA reads TGTGCCAGCAGGGAACAGGGGTCGACTGAAGCTTTCTTT. Its translation: CASREQGSTEAFF.

The rearrangement joins TRBV10-3 to TRBJ2-1; 7 bases agree with TRBD1. Trimming removed 6 bases from V and 4 bases from J; junction bases left unmatched: 6. The CDR3 is 14 residues long. CDR1 ENHRY and CDR2 SYGVKD come from the germline V gene. CDR3 bases: TGTGCCATCAGCGGACAGGAAAATTACAATGAGCAGTTCTTC. Protein: CAISGQENYNEQFF.

This rearrangement joins TRBV10-2 to TRBJ2-7, with TRBD1 matching over 8 bases. Germline V gene data show CDR1 as WSHSY and CDR2 as SAAADI. The V gene end was trimmed by 4 bases and the J gene end by 3 bases; junction bases not matched to a gene: 5. The CDR3 loop spans 14 amino acids. For the CDR3, the DNA is TGCGCCAGCAGTGTCGGCAGGGGGCTCTACGAGCAGTACTTC. It codes for CASSVGRGLYEQYF.

The CDR3 DNA follows: TGTGCCAGTAGCCCCCGTGCCCTTGGGGCCAACGTCCTGACTTTC. Translated, it gives CASSPRALGANVLTF. The chain recombines TRBV19 with TRBJ2-6; D is undetermined. The CDR3 runs to 15 residues. With 6 bases removed from V and 3 bases from J, the gap between germline ends came to 12 bases. Per germline, CDR1 LNHDA and CDR2 SQIVND (reference sequence).

J is TRBJ2-6 and V is TRBV2; no reliable D call. CDR1 is SNHLY, CDR2 FYNNEI, per germline. V was pared by 6 bases and J by 0 bases, with 18 bases between. The CDR3 runs to 18 residues. The DNA for the CDR3 is TGTGCCAGCAGGCGACTCTCCCGGTTAAGCTCTGGGGCCAACGTCCTGACTTTC. Translation: CASRRLSRLSSGANVLTF.

This clone was counted between two and nine times. The chain employs TRBV6-1 and TRBJ1-6, with D unresolved. The CDR3 has 15 amino acids. Germline lookup yields CDR1 MNHNS and CDR2 SASEGT. The V and J ends lost 8 bases and 8 bases respectively, with 19 bases between them. CDR3 in DNA: TGTGCCAGCGTGGAGAGGCCAGCTAGGGATTCACCCCTCCACTTT. This translates into CASVERPARDSPLHF.

V gene TRBV4-3 combines with J gene TRBJ2-7; a possible D gene is TRBD1 (6 bases). Germline V gives CDR1 LGHNA, CDR2 YSLEER. The CDR3 covers 17 residues. The V and J ends lost 1 base and 2 bases respectively, with 18 bases between them. The chain's CDR3 is CASSQARETGYPYEQYF. CDR3 DNA: TGCGCCAGCAGCCAAGCCCGAGAGACAGGATATCCCTACGAGCAGTACTTC.

The chain has TRBV5-1 and TRBJ1-6; TRBD1 aligns across 7 bases. CDR3 length: 16 residues. Per germline, CDR1 SGHRS and CDR2 YFSETQ. With 0 bases clipped from V and 7 bases from J, the junction kept 7 bases outside the gene matches. CDR3 region: CASSLEGGAKNSPLHF. In DNA, the CDR3 is TGCGCCAGCAGCTTGGAAGGGGGCGCCAAAAATTCACCCCTCCACTTT.

The rearrangement uses TRBV5-5 and TRBJ1-2; possible D gene TRBD1, 6 bases. The CDR3 is 14 residues long. In germline, CDR1 is SGHKS, CDR2 YYEKEE (reference sequence). V shed 0 bases and J shed 7 bases, with 13 bases lying between them. The CDR3 loop reads CASSLGAGEAGYTF. CDR3 in DNA: TGTGCCAGCAGCTTGGGTGCAGGGGAGGCTGGCTACACCTTC.

The J gene is TRBJ1-1, the V gene TRBV7-9, with D tentatively TRBD1 (6 bases). The CDR3 is 16 amino acids. V shed 7 bases and J shed 5 bases, with 23 bases lying between them. The germline V gene has CDR1 SEHNR and CDR2 FQNEAQ (reference sequence). DNA of the CDR3: TGTGCCAGCACTAAATTTGGGGGCGGGGCGGGAACTGAAGCTTTCTTT. It translates to CASTKFGGGAGTEAFF.

The chain has TRBV11-3 and TRBJ2-3, with TRBD2 as a possible D gene (5 bases). This CDR3 contains 12 residues. Trimming stripped 2 bases from V and 6 bases from J, with 6 bases between. Per germline, CDR1 SGHNT and CDR2 YENEEA. CDR3 residues: CASSLQRDTQYF. The CDR3 nucleotides are TGTGCCAGCAGCTTACAGCGGGATACGCAGTATTTT.

V gene TRBV12-5 combines with J gene TRBJ1-1, with a possible D match to TRBD1 (6 bases). Deletions cut 6 bases from V and 3 bases from J, with 11 bases between. This CDR3 is 13 amino acids long. Germline assignment: CDR1 LGHNT and CDR2 FRNRAP. The CDR3: CASGRGGYTEAFF. CDR3 nucleotides: TGTGCTAGTGGGAGAGGGGGATACACTGAAGCTTTCTTT. Full variable domain (outside the CDR3, taken from reference TRBV12-5 and TRBJ1-1): DARVTQTPRHKVTEMGQEVTMRCQPILGHNTVFWYRQTMMQGLELLAYFRNRAPLDDSGMPKDRFSAEMPDATLATLKIQPSEPRDSAVYFCASGRGGYTEAFFGQGTRLTVV.

The chain is built from TRBV7-2 and TRBJ1-1; the D gene is possibly TRBD1 (5 bases). From germline, CDR1 is SGHTA and CDR2 FQGNSA. V was pared by 1 base and J by 0 bases, with 9 bases between. CDR3 length equals 15 residues. Here the CDR3 DNA reads TGTGCCAGCAGCTTAGAGGGCAGGGTGAACACTGAAGCTTTCTTT. This codes for CASSLEGRVNTEAFF.

The chain employs TRBV11-1 and TRBJ2-2; the match to TRBD1 covers 8 bases. The CDR3 is 17 residues long. CDR1 is SGHAT and CDR2 is FQDESV in the germline V gene (reference sequence). Trimming removed 3 bases from V and 3 bases from J; junction bases left unmatched: 9. CDR3 protein: CASSFLFGQGDTGELFF. CDR3 DNA: TGTGCCAGCAGCTTTCTCTTTGGACAGGGAGACACCGGGGAGCTGTTTTTT.

The V call is TRBV6-1, the J call TRBJ2-7; D might be TRBD1 or TRBD2, each matching 6 bases. V was trimmed by 1 base and J by 3 bases, leaving 13 bases between them. In germline, CDR1 is MNHNS, CDR2 SASEGT. CDR3 length: 15 residues. In DNA form, the CDR3 reads TGTGCCAGCAGTGAAGTAGTCGGGGGCAGCTACGAGCAGTACTTC. Its translation: CASSEVVGGSYEQYF.

This chain links TRBV21-1 with TRBJ2-5; the table's TRBD2 call for D was not verified on the DNA. TRBV21-1 is labeled a pseudogene. This CDR3 is 18 amino acids long. The CDR3 nucleotides read TGTGCCAGCAGCAAACCCAAACGGTTGGAGGCCAGCCAAGAGACCCAGTACTTC. It translates to CASSKPKRLEASQETQYF.

The CDR3 DNA is TGCGCCAGCAGTATGCAGGGCAGGACATACACTGAAGCTTTCTTT. It specifies CASSMQGRTYTEAFF. The chain has TRBV10-2 and TRBJ1-1; D possibly corresponds to TRBD1 (5 bases). The germline CDR1 and CDR2 sequences are WSHSY and SAAADI. The CDR3 contains 15 residues. With 5 bases removed from V and 3 bases from J, the gap between germline ends came to 16 bases.

This clone was seen a handful of times. The chain uses TRBV6-5 and TRBJ1-2; D may be TRBD1 (5 bases). The CDR3 spans 15 residues. Germline assignment: CDR1 MNHEY and CDR2 SVGAGI. Trimming pared 7 bases from V and 0 bases from J, leaving 15 bases between. The CDR3 loop is CASISGGGPNYGYTF. The CDR3 coding sequence is TGTGCCAGCATCAGCGGGGGGGGACCTAACTATGGCTACACCTTC.

The chain carries TRBV5-1 and TRBJ2-1, with D possibly being TRBD2 (6 bases). The CDR3 runs 12 residues. Trimming took off 4 bases at V and 7 bases at J, with 9 bases between the two ends. In germline, CDR1 is SGHRS, CDR2 YFSETQ. Written as DNA, the CDR3 is TGCGCCAGCAGCCAGGAGGGGAATGAGCAGTTCTTC. Translation: CASSQEGNEQFF.

The chain links TRBV7-8 to TRBJ1-2, with D possibly matching TRBD1 (5 bases). Germline V gives CDR1 SGHVS, CDR2 FQNEAQ. This CDR3 has 16 residues. V lost 0 bases and J lost 2, with 13 bases in between. The CDR3 nucleotides read TGTGCCAGCAGCTTAGCGCCGGCAGGGATAAACTATGGCTACACCTTC. Its translation is CASSLAPAGINYGYTF.

The J gene is TRBJ2-7, the V gene TRBV7-2, with TRBD2 as a possible D gene (6 bases). The length of the CDR3 is 16 residues. The germline CDR1 and CDR2 sequences are SGHTA and FQGNSA. The V end lost 4 bases, the J end lost 0 bases, and 16 bases lay between the germline ends. CDR3 loop: CASSSRGLPSSYEQYF. The CDR3 bases are TGTGCCAGCAGCTCCCGGGGGTTACCCAGCTCCTACGAGCAGTACTTC.

This CDR3 reads CASSLNRVYGYTF. CDR3 sequence (DNA): TGTGCCAGCAGCTTAAACAGGGTCTATGGCTACACCTTC. This sequence joins TRBV5-6 and TRBJ1-2, with TRBD1 as a possible D gene (6 bases). The CDR3 length is 13 residues. In germline, CDR1 is SGHDT, CDR2 YYEEEE. Trimming left V 2 bases short and J 4 bases short, with 9 bases between.

CDR3 protein: CASSYRDRGEQYF. The CDR3 bases are TGTGCCAGCAGTTACCGGGACAGGGGAGAGCAGTACTTC. The chain is built from TRBV6-5 and TRBJ2-7; 10 bases agree with TRBD1. The trim removed 2 bases at V and 7 bases at J, leaving 2 bases unmatched. The CDR3 runs 13 residues. CDR1 is MNHEY and CDR2 is SVGAGI in the germline V gene.

The chain couples TRBV11-2 to TRBJ1-4; D remains ambiguous. V lost 1 base to trimming and J lost 0 bases, with 9 bases between them. The CDR3 has 16 amino acids. Germline V CDR1 and CDR2: SGHAT, FQNNGV. The CDR3 bases are TGTGCCAGCAGCTTAGGCGGGCTCCCAACTAATGAAAAACTGTTTTTT. Translation gives CASSLGGLPTNEKLFF.

This sequence joins TRBV10-3 and TRBJ2-3; D call uncertain. CDR3 length equals 15 residues. Deletions cut 4 bases from V and 6 bases from J, with 17 bases between. Looked up from germline, CDR1 is ENHRY and CDR2 is SYGVKD. The CDR3 is CAISALKLGEDTQYF. CDR3 sequence (DNA): TGTGCCATCAGTGCTTTAAAACTGGGTGAGGATACGCAGTATTTT.

The chain combines TRBV30 with TRBJ1-4; D ambiguous. V was pared by 4 bases and J by 0 bases, with 6 bases between. CDR1 and CDR2 from the germline V gene are GTSNPN and SVGIG (reference sequence). The CDR3 covers 13 residues. DNA of the CDR3: TGTGCCTGGACGGGCACAACTAATGAAAAACTGTTTTTT. Its translation: CAWTGTTNEKLFF. Full variable domain (rest looked up from reference TRBV30 and TRBJ1-4): SQTIHQWPATLVQPVGSPLSLECTVEGTSNPNLYWYRQAAGRGLQLLFYSVGIGQISSEVPQNLSASRPQDRQFILSSKKLLLSDSGFYLCAWTGTTNEKLFFGSGTQLSVL.

V and J are TRBV5-5 and TRBJ2-7, with D unclear. Germline CDR1 SGHKS, CDR2 YYEKEE (reference sequence). V was clipped by 0 bases and J by 3 bases, with 10 bases between them. The CDR3 spans 14 residues. The CDR3 DNA follows: TGTGCCAGCAGCTTGGCCGACGGAGTCTACGAGCAGTACTTC. As protein: CASSLADGVYEQYF.

This clone appeared once. This chain uses TRBV6-1 with TRBJ1-2; TRBD1 might be the D (5 bases). Trimming left V 2 bases short and J 8 bases short, with 24 bases between. The CDR3 is 17 residues long. Germline V gene sequence: CDR1 MNHNS, CDR2 SASEGT. The CDR3 region has the DNA TGTGCCAGCAGTGAAAGGCTAACCGCCAGGGCATACGGAGGCTACACCTTC. Translating gives CASSERLTARAYGGYTF.

The chain couples TRBV6-6 to TRBJ1-5; 8 positions agree with TRBD1. CDR1 is MNHNY, CDR2 SVGAGI, per germline (reference sequence). Unmatched junction bases numbered 1, after V lost 4 bases and J lost 2 bases. CDR3 size: 14 residues. In DNA, the CDR3 is TGTGCCAGCAGTTGGGGACAGGGCAATCAGCCCCAGCATTTT. The encoded protein is CASSWGQGNQPQHF.

This clone came up once. The chain combines TRBV19 with TRBJ2-7, with D unresolved. Germline lookup yields CDR1 LNHDA and CDR2 SQIVND (reference sequence). V was shortened by 2 bases and J by 2 bases, with 10 bases between the two germline ends. The CDR3 consists of 14 residues. The CDR3 DNA follows: TGTGCCAGTAGTATATCAGGAATTACCTACGAGCAGTACTTC. Translating it yields CASSISGITYEQYF.